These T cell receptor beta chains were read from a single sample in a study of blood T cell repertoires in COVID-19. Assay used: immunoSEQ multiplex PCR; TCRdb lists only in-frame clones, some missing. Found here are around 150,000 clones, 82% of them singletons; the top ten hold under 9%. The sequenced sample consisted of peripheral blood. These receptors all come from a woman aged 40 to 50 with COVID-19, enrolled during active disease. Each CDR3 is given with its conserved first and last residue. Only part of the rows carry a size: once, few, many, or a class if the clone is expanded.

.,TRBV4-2,CASSQGPAGGGDTQYF
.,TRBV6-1,CASSEVKGRNIQYF
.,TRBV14,CASSQDRTSSNDYEQYF
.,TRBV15,CATSTGTSGPRGEQFF
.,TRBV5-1,CASSFRDSSYNEQFF
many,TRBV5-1,CASSTTANTGELFF
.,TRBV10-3,CAISESGRGPLNTEAFF
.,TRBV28,CASSLTSGRTDTQYF
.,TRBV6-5,CASSERLRAEKLFF
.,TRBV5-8,CASSLLSQTKETQYF
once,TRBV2,CASSDRGLDEQFF
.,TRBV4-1,CASSRPGTSYNEQFF
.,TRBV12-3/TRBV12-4,CASSLVAGEQFF
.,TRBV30,CAWSSQGAGAFF
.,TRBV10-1,CASSESPTSTDTQYF
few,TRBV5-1,CASSPFGQGDYEQYF
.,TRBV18,CASSPQSIRETGPGNTIYF
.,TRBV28,CASSLVPRRYGSTF
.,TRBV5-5,CASSLAVYNEQFF
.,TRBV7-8,CASSFDSTNYGYTF
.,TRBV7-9,CASSIHLTGGLSTDTQYF
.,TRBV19,CASSTGTGHAEAFF
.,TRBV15,CATSLGQGGYTF
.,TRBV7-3,CASSLSPRLAGGKTDTQYF
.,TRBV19,CASSIIGRGMNTEAFF
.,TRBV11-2,CASSQGLPDTQYF
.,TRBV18,CASSPPGIGQGQTWFGNTIYF
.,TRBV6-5,CASSYTLTGGYGYTF